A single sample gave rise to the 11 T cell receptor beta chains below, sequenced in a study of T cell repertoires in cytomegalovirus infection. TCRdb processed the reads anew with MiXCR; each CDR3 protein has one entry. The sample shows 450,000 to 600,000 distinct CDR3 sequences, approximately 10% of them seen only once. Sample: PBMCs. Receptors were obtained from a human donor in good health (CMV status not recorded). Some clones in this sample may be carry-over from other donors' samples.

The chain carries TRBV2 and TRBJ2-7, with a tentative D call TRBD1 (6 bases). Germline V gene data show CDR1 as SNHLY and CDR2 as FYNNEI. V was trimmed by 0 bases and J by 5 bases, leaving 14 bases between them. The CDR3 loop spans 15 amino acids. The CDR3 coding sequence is TGTGCCAGCAGTGAAGCGCCCTGGGACATCCACGAGCAGTACTTC. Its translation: CASSEAPWDIHEQYF.

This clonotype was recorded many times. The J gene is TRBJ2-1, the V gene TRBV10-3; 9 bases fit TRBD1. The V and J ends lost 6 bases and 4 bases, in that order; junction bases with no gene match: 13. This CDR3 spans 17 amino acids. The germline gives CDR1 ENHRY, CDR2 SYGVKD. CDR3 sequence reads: CAISASPTGGTYNEQFF. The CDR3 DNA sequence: TGTGCCATCAGCGCCTCGCCCACAGGGGGCACTTACAATGAGCAGTTCTTC.

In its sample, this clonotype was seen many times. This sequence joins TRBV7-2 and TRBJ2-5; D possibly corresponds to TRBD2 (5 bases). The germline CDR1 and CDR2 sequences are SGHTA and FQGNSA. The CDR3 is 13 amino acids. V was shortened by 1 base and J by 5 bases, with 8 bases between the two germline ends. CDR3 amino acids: CASSLELGETQYF. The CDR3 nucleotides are TGTGCCAGCAGCTTAGAACTAGGGGAGACCCAGTACTTC.

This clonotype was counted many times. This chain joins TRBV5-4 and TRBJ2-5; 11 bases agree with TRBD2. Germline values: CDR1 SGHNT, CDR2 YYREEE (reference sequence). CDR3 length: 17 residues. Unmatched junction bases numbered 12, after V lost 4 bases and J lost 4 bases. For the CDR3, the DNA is TGTGCCAGCAGCCGTGCCCCCGGGACTAGCGGCGGAGAGACCCAGTACTTC. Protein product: CASSRAPGTSGGETQYF.

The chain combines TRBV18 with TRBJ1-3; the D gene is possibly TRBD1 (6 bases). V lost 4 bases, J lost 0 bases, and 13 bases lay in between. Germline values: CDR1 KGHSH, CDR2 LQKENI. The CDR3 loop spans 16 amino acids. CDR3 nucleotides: TGTGCCAGCTCACGGCGGACAGTCGGCTCTGGAAACACCATATATTTT. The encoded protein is CASSRRTVGSGNTIYF. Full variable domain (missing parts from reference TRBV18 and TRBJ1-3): NAGVMQNPRHLVRRRGQEARLRCSPMKGHSHVYWYRQLPEEGLKFMVYLQKENIIDESGMPKERFSAEFPKEGPSILRIQQVVRGDSAAYFCASSRRTVGSGNTIYFGEGSWLTVV.

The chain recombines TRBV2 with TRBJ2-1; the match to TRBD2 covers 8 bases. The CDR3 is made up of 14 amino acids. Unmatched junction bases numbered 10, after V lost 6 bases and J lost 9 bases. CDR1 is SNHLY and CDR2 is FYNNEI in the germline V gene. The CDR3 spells CASSVKREFGEQFF. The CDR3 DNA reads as TGTGCCAGCAGCGTGAAGCGGGAGTTCGGTGAGCAGTTCTTC.

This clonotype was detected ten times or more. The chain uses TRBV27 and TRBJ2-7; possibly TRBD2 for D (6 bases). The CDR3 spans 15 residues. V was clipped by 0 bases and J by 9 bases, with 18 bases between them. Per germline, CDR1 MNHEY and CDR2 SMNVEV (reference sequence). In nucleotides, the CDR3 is TGTGCCAGCAGTTTATCGGTGATCGAGGGAGCGGGGCAGTACTTC. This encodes CASSLSVIEGAGQYF.

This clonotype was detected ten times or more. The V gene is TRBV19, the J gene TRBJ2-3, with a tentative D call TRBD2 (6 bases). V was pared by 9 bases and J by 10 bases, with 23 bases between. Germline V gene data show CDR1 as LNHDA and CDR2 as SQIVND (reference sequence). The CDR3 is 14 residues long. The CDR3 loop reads CASQIKGGEVPQYF. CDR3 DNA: TGTGCCAGCCAGATAAAGGGCGGGGAGGTACCGCAGTATTTT.

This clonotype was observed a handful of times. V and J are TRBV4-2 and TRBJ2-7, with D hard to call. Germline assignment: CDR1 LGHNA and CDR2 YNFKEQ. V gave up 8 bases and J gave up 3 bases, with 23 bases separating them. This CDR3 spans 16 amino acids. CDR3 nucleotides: TGTGCCAGCTCCTCACCCCCGAGTCAGGATTGCTACGAGCAGTACTTC. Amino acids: CASSSPPSQDCYEQYF.

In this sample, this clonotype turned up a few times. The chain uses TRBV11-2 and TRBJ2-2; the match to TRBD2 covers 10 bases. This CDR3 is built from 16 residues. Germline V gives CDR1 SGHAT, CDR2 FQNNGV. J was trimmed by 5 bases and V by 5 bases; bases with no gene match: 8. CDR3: CASSASGRARTGELFF. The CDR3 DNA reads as TGTGCCAGCAGCGCGAGCGGGAGGGCAAGAACCGGGGAGCTGTTTTTT.

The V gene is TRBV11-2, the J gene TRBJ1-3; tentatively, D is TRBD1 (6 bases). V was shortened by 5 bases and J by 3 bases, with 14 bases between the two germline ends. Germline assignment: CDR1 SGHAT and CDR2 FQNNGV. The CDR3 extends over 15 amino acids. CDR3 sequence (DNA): TGTGCCAGCAGCCGCCCCGGACAGATTGGAAACACCATATATTTT. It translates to CASSRPGQIGNTIYF.